This T cell receptor (beta chain) was profiled in a study of human T cells and chemical hapten exposure (dated by TCRdb to about 2021). Regarding the research as a whole: For sensitization, 2% DPC in acetone was applied to an approximately 2 cm by approximately 2 cm area of upper inner arm skin. Throughout the approximately 26-week study period, patients were also given weekly therapeutic DPC doses on the scalp. Patch testing was done on the upper back using Finn chambers containing 0.01% DPC, and results were scored after 6 days according to International Contact Dermatitis Research Group standards. Most of the patients in the cohort were female, and the cohort covered alopecia areata with under or over 50% scalp involvement, alopecia totalis and alopecia universalis. The libraries were sequenced as a pool, and the TCR yield per sample differed mostly because of small variations in library volumes within the pool. This study followed changes in the peripheral blood TCR repertoire in vivo during primary and secondary sensitization of alopecia patients to the hapten diphenylcyclopropenone (DPC). Patient blood was sampled pre-sensitization (week 0) and at 2, 6 and about 24 weeks after DPC sensitization. Roughly 30 alopecia patients gave blood for TCR sequencing at one to four time points (pre-sensitization, 2, 6 and 24 weeks). The study at large found these results: Because every patient had alopecia, a presumed autoimmune disease, the patients' immune response might differ from that of healthy individuals. Expanded TCRs formed significantly more large CDR3 similarity clusters than pre-sensitization or healthy control sets, consistent with antigen-driven responses. The number of TCRs above 1 in 1000 frequency did not change with DPC sensitization; there was no evidence of global repertoire structure alterations. After repeated subsampling, changes were observed in the strength of the expansion versus patch-test correlation and in the threshold at which the correlation became significant. The number of PT1 expanded TCRs positively correlated with patch test score, significant at thresholds 8, 16 and 32 but not 4.

Trimming removed 4 bases from V and 2 bases from J; the gene matches leave 3 bases unexplained. The germline V gene specifies SGHTA as CDR1 and FQGNSA as CDR2. The CDR3 goes from the cysteine to the phenylalanine over 14 residues. This entry keeps only the CDR3 DNA: 42 bases, framed from base 1. Sample time point, as interpreted from the label and publication: patch test 1, 2 weeks after DPC sensitization. What this sample's treatment or condition label stands for: therapeutic diphenylcyclopropenone sensitization with weekly scalp DPC. At each patch-test visit, blood was drawn before the patch test was applied. Eligible patients were aged 18 to 70, diagnosed with alopecia, deemed suitable for DPC therapy, and excluded if pregnant. Total RNA was extracted from unfractionated whole blood collected in Tempus Blood RNA tubes. The library was obtained by RACE. Sequencing relied on a NextSeq 500. During library preparation, unique molecular identifiers were attached to individual cDNA molecules so that TCRs could be counted in a quantitative, reproducible way. Both TCR alpha and TCR beta chains were sequenced from each blood RNA sample. In the paper's pipeline: A median of around 100,000 TCRs per sample was observed, with a range of 23,224 to 690,600. V, J and CDR3 annotation of the TCR reads was carried out using the Decombinator software suite. For PS versus PT1 abundance plots, all samples were subsampled to the same number of TCRs (28,000). TCRs were defined as expanded if absent before sensitization and observed at least eight times at the 2-week time point. TCRdb reran the public reads through fastp at Q25 and MiXCR, keeping productive beta chains. Rows matching on CDR3 protein sequence are summarized as one entry with the most common DNA and genes. The V and J calls and clone size are TCRdb's, not the authors'. Recorded for this sample are around 340,000 distinct CDR3 sequences; around 7% of them occurred a single time. The top ten constitute 7.5% to 9% of the sample.

With regard to this clonotype: Its antigen is still unknown. No clone much larger than this one lies a single base away; base qualities are absent.

Sequencing used whole blood, obtained in connection with sensitization to the hapten diphenylcyclopropenone (DPC). The receptor chain draws on TRBV7-2 and TRBJ1-2; TRBD1 matches 8 bases in the middle. This receptor was identified in a woman between 18 and 30 years old with alopecia areata. Some clones in this sample may be carry-over from other donors' samples. CDR3 region: CASSYDRGNYGYTF. In nucleotides, the sequence is TGTGCCAGCAGCTACGACAGGGGAAACTATGGCTACACCTTC.